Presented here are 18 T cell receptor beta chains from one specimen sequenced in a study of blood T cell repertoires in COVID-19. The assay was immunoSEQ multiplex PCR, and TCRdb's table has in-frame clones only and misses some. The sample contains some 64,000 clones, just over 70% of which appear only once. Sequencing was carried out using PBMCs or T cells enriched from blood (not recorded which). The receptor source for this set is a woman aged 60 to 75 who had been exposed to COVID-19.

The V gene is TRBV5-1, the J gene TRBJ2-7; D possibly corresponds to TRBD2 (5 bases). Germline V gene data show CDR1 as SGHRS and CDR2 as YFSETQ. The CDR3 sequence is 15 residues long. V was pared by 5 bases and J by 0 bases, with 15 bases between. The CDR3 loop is CASSYRGPNSYEQYF. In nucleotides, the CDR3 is TGCGCCAGCAGTTATCGCGGGCCGAACTCCTACGAGCAGTACTTC.

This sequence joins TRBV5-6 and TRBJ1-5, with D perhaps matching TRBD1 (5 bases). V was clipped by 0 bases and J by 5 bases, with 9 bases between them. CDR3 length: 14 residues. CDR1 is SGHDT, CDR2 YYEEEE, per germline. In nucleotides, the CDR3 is TGTGCCAGCAGCTTGGGACAGTATTATCAGCCCCAGCATTTT. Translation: CASSLGQYYQPQHF.

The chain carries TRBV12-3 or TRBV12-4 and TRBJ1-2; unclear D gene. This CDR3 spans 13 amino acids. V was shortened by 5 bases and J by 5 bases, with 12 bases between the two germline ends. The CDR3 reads CASSPQTDYGYTF. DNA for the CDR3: TGTGCCAGCAGTCCCCAGACTGATTATGGCTACACCTTC.

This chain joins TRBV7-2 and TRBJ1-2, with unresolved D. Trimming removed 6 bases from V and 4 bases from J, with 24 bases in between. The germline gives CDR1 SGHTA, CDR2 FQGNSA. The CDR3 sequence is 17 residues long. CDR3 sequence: CASSQTIIPPEGYGYTF. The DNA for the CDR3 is TGTGCCAGCAGTCAGACGATAATTCCACCCGAGGGCTATGGCTACACCTTC.

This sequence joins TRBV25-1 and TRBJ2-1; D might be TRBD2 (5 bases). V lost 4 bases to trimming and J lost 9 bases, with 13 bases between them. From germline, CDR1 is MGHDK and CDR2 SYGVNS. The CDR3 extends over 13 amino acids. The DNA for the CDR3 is TGTGCCAGCAGTGTTGGGAGTCGAACTGAGCAGTTCTTC. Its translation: CASSVGSRTEQFF.

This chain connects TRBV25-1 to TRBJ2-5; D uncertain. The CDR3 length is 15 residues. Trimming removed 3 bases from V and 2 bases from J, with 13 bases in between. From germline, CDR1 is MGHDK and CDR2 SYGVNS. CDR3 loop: CASSDPRPDQETQYF. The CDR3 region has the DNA TGTGCCAGCAGTGACCCCAGGCCAGATCAAGAGACCCAGTACTTC.

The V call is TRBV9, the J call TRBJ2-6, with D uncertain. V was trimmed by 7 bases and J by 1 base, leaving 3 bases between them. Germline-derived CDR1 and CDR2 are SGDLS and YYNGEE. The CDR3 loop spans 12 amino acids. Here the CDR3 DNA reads TGTGCCAGCCAGTCTGGGGCCAACGTCCTGACTTTC. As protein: CASQSGANVLTF.

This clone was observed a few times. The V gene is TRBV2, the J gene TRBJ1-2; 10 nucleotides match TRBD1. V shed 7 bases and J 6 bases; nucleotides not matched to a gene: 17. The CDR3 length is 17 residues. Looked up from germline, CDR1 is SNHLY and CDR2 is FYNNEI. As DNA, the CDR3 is TGTGCCAGCACTGGAGGGACAGGGGCTGGATCAGCCAATGGCTACACCTTC. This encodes CASTGGTGAGSANGYTF.

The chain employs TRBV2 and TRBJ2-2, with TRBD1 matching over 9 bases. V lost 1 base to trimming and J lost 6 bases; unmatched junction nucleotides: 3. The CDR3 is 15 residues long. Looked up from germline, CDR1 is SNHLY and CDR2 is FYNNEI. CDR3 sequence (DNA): TGTGCCAGCAGTGAAGTGACAGGGGGAGCCGGGGAGCTGTTTTTT. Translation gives CASSEVTGGAGELFF.

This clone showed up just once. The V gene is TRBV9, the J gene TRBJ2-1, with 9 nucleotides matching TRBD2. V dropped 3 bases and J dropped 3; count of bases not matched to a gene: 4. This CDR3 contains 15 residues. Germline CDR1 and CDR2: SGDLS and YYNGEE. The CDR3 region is CASSGGGAVYNEQFF. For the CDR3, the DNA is TGTGCCAGCAGCGGCGGGGGGGCGGTCTACAATGAGCAGTTCTTC.

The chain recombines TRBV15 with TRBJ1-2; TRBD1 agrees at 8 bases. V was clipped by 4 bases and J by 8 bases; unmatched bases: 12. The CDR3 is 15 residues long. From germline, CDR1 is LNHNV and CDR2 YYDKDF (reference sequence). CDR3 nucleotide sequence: TGTGCCACCAGCACCCGGACAGGGAGCGTCTTCGGCTACACCTTC. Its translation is CATSTRTGSVFGYTF.

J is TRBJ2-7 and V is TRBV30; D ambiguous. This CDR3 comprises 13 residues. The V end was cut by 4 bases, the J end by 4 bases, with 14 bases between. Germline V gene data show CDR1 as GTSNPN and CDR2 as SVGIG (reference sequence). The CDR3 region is CAWNPTPKYEQYF. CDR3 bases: TGTGCCTGGAACCCGACACCAAAATACGAGCAGTACTTC.

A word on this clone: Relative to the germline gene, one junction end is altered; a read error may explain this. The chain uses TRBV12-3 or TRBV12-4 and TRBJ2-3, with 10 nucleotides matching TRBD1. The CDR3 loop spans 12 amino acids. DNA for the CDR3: TGTGCCAGCAGCCATCGGACAGGGGGGGATAATTTT. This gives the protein CASSHRTGGDNF.

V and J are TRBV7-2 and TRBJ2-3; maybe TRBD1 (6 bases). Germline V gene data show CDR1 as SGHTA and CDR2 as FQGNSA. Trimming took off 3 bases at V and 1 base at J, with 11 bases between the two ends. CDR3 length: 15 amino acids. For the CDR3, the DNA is TGTGCCAGCAGCTTTAGGCAGGGGCGCACAGATACGCAGTATTTT. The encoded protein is CASSFRQGRTDTQYF.

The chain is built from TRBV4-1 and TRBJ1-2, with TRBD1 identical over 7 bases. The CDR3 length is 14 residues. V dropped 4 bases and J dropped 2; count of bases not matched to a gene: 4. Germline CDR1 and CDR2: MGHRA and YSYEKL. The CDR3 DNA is TGCGCCAGCAGCCTAGGACAGGCGAACTATGGCTACACCTTC. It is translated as CASSLGQANYGYTF.

As DNA, the CDR3 is TGTGCCAGTAGTACGACTTCTCGGGACAGGGGTTACAATGAGCAGTTCTTC. Translating gives CASSTTSRDRGYNEQFF. The rearrangement uses TRBV19 and TRBJ2-1; 10 bases match TRBD1. V trimming: 4 bases; J trimming: 4 bases; junction bases outside the gene matches: 10. This CDR3 contains 17 residues. Germline CDR1 is LNHDA and CDR2 is SQIVND (reference sequence).

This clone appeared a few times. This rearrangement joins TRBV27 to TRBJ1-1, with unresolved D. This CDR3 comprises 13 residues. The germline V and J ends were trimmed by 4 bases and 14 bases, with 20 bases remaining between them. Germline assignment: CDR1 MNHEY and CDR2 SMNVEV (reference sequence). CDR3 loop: CASSSTRSSAAFF. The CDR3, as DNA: TGTGCCAGCAGTTCCACGCGTTCCTCGGCGGCGTTCTTT.

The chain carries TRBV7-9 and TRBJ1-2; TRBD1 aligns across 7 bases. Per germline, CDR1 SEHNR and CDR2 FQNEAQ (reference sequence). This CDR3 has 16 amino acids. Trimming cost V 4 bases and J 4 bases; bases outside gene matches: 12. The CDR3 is CASSSPPGQTIYGYTF. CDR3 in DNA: TGTGCCAGCAGCTCCCCACCGGGACAGACTATCTATGGCTACACCTTC.